This T cell receptor (beta chain) is drawn from a study of OX40 agonist ivuxolimab in advanced cancers. V was shortened by 5 bases and J by 3 bases, with 8 bases between the two germline ends. The CDR3 totals 13 residues. CDR1 and CDR2 (germline): MNHEY, SMNVEV (reference sequence). The method was immunoSEQ multiplex PCR; TCRdb's version includes in-frame clones alone and lacks a portion of them. The sample consists of around 95,000 clones, roughly 90% of them appearing once. The sample here was CD4+ or CD8+ T cells sorted from blood, taken in a trial of the OX40 agonist ivuxolimab. The genes are TRBV27 and TRBJ1-5; D gene unclear. The source of this sequence is an adult with an advanced solid tumor such as melanoma, head and neck, liver or kidney cancer. DNA for the CDR3: TGTGCCAGCAGTCTACGTACCAATCAGCCCCAGCATTTT. Its protein product is CASSLRTNQPQHF.